This is a list of T cell receptor beta chains from one sample in a study of cytomegalovirus exposure and HLA in healthy donors. Sequencing was performed with immunoSEQ multiplex PCR; in TCRdb, only in-frame clones are kept and a portion is missing. The repertoire consists of approximately 240,000 clones, with 70% to 85% occurring once and the leading ten covering around 2.8%. The source material was PBMCs. These receptors originate from an older woman in good health and CMV-seropositive. CDR3s include the opening cysteine and the closing phenylalanine or tryptophan. D genes are given only for firm matches. The size entry is marked missing in some rows and otherwise reads once, few, many or a size class.

TRBV30,TRBJ1-5,NA,NA,CAWSALQGQPQHF,TGTGCCTGGAGTGCCCTCCAGGGGCAGCCCCAGCATTTT
TRBV4-2,TRBJ2-7,TRBD2,NA,CASSRWGVGTSGDYEQYF,TGTGCCAGCAGTCGTTGGGGGGTCGGGACTAGCGGGGACTACGAGCAGTACTTC
TRBV18,TRBJ1-2,NA,NA,CASSPRKGDFAGYTF,TGTGCCAGCTCACCACGGAAGGGAGATTTCGCCGGCTACACCTTC
TRBV7-9,TRBJ1-1,TRBD1,NA,CSSSKGTGGEAFF,TGTTCCAGCAGCAAAGGGACAGGGGGTGAAGCTTTCTTT
TRBV10-3,TRBJ1-1,TRBD1,few,CAIRDSTGARREAFF,TGTGCCATCAGAGACTCGACAGGGGCGAGGCGTGAAGCTTTCTTT
TRBV2,TRBJ1-5,NA,few,CASSAVEGNQPQHF,TGTGCCAGCAGTGCCGTAGAGGGCAATCAGCCCCAGCATTTT
TRBV11-2,TRBJ2-7,TRBD1,NA,CASSLPGQGVEEQYF,TGTGCCAGCAGCTTGCCCGGACAGGGGGTCGAGGAGCAGTACTTC
TRBV19,TRBJ1-2,TRBD1,NA,CASSRDRVYSGRDYTF,TGTGCCAGTAGTCGGGACAGGGTATATTCCGGGAGGGACTACACCTTC
TRBV15,TRBJ2-5,NA,NA,CATSRGLLSSAETQYF,TGTGCCACCAGCCGGGGGTTACTATCCTCGGCGGAGACCCAGTACTTC
TRBV6-1,TRBJ2-4,NA,NA,CASGDLGAKNIQYF,TGTGCCAGCGGGGACTTGGGTGCCAAAAACATTCAGTACTTC
TRBV12-5,TRBJ1-5,TRBD1,NA,CASGLVLWVGGSHQPQHF,TGTGCTAGTGGTTTGGTCCTATGGGTAGGGGGCTCTCATCAGCCCCAGCATTTT
TRBV5-6,TRBJ2-7,TRBD1,NA,CASSLPGTGSHEQYF,TGTGCCAGCAGCCTGCCCGGGACAGGGTCTCACGAGCAGTACTTC
TRBV9,TRBJ1-2,TRBD1,NA,CASSVGNRDRDAYTF,TGTGCCAGCAGCGTAGGCAACCGGGACAGGGACGCCTACACCTTC
TRBV5-1,TRBJ1-6,NA,NA,CASRDTDNSPLHF,TGCGCCAGCCGGGACACAGATAATTCACCCCTCCACTTT
TRBV5-1,TRBJ2-3,NA,NA,CASSLVPSGAQYF,TGCGCCAGCAGCTTGGTCCCCTCGGGAGCGCAGTATTTT
TRBV15,TRBJ2-5,TRBD2,NA,CATTVAGVGTQYF,TGTGCCACCACCGTTGCGGGGGTGGGGACCCAGTACTTC
TRBV9,TRBJ1-1,NA,NA,CASSADSRYTEAFF,TGTGCCAGCAGCGCAGACAGCAGATACACTGAAGCTTTCTTT
TRBV9,TRBJ1-3,NA,NA,CASSRRVASGNTIYF,TGTGCCAGCAGCCGTCGGGTAGCCTCTGGAAACACCATATATTTT
TRBV7-2,TRBJ1-5,TRBD1,NA,CASSPRTGGGNQPQHF,TGTGCCAGCAGCCCCCGGACAGGGGGGGGGAATCAGCCCCAGCATTTT
TRBV7-2,TRBJ2-3,NA,NA,CASSSRGTQYF,TGTGCCAGCAGCTCCCGGGGTACGCAGTATTTT
TRBV7-8,TRBJ1-1,TRBD1,once,CASSQGGRTEAFF,TGTGCCAGCAGCCAGGGGGGACGCACTGAAGCTTTCTTT
TRBV28,TRBJ1-2,NA,NA,CASSTPTGSNYGYTF,TGTGCCAGCAGTACCCCCACGGGGTCTAACTATGGCTACACCTTC
TRBV9,TRBJ1-1,TRBD1,once,CASSVGDRGWNTEAFF,TGTGCCAGCAGCGTAGGGGACAGGGGGTGGAACACTGAAGCTTTCTTT
TRBV27,TRBJ2-7,NA,NA,CASKSNRRVGRGNYEQYF,TGTGCCAGCAAATCGAACCGCAGGGTGGGCAGGGGCAATTACGAGCAGTACTTC
TRBV5-6,TRBJ2-7,TRBD1,once,CASSGRTGVPEEQYF,TGTGCCAGCAGCGGAAGGACAGGGGTTCCGGAGGAGCAGTACTTC
TRBV28,TRBJ1-1,TRBD1,NA,CASSSRQGETEAFF,TGTGCCAGCAGTTCCCGACAGGGGGAAACTGAAGCTTTCTTT
TRBV6-6,TRBJ2-7,NA,NA,CASSPGTRGGIEQYF,TGTGCCAGCAGTCCCGGGACTCGGGGCGGGATCGAGCAGTACTTC
TRBV28,TRBJ1-2,NA,NA,CASRRSGRGANYGYTF,TGTGCCAGCAGAAGATCAGGACGGGGTGCTAACTATGGCTACACCTTC
TRBV18,TRBJ1-4,NA,NA,CASSRGGTNEKLFF,TGTGCCAGCTCACGGGGAGGAACTAATGAAAAACTGTTTTTT
TRBV2,TRBJ2-5,TRBD1,NA,CASRPGQVGETQYF,TGTGCCAGCAGACCGGGACAGGTCGGGGAGACCCAGTACTTC
TRBV10-3,TRBJ1-6,TRBD1,NA,CAISGDSYSPLHF,TGTGCCATCAGTGGGGACAGTTATTCACCCCTCCACTTT
TRBV10-3,TRBJ2-7,NA,NA,CAISVGAVYSYEQYF,TGTGCCATCAGTGTAGGGGCGGTGTATTCCTACGAGCAGTACTTC
TRBV2,TRBJ1-2,NA,NA,CASSEGTEYGYTF,TGTGCCAGCAGTGAAGGGACAGAGTATGGCTACACCTTC
TRBV7-2,TRBJ2-5,NA,NA,CASSLGGAIQETQYF,TGTGCCAGCAGCCTCGGTGGGGCCATTCAAGAGACCCAGTACTTC
TRBV4-2,TRBJ2-7,NA,NA,CASSPSGSRWFGEQYF,TGTGCCAGCAGCCCAAGTGGGTCTAGGTGGTTCGGCGAGCAGTACTTC
TRBV11-2,TRBJ2-7,TRBD2,once,CASSLVASGAYEQYF,TGTGCCAGCAGCTTAGTGGCTAGCGGGGCCTACGAGCAGTACTTC
TRBV6-1,TRBJ1-1,TRBD1,once,CASSVTGAGTEAFF,TGTGCCAGCAGCGTGACAGGGGCCGGCACTGAAGCTTTCTTT
TRBV19,TRBJ2-2,TRBD2,NA,CASSPRTSGSAGELFF,TGTGCCAGTAGTCCCCGGACTAGCGGGAGTGCCGGGGAGCTGTTTTTT
TRBV19,TRBJ1-1,NA,NA,CASSMERRGVNTEAFF,TGTGCCAGTAGTATGGAGAGACGGGGAGTGAACACTGAAGCTTTCTTT
TRBV30,TRBJ2-3,NA,NA,CAWSSLDTQYF,TGTGCCTGGAGTTCCCTAGATACGCAGTATTTT
TRBV5-4,TRBJ2-1,NA,NA,CASSPIYVRNMGNEQFF,TGTGCCAGCAGCCCTATCTATGTGAGGAATATGGGCAATGAGCAGTTCTTC
TRBV28,TRBJ2-7,TRBD2,NA,CASSRDYSYEQYF,TGTGCCAGCAGTCGGGACTATTCCTACGAGCAGTACTTC
TRBV11-3,TRBJ2-7,TRBD1,NA,CASSNRDRGPEQYF,TGTGCCAGCAGCAACCGGGACAGGGGGCCCGAGCAGTACTTC
TRBV30,TRBJ1-2,NA,NA,CAWSPLRYTF,TGTGCCTGGAGTCCCCTACGCTACACCTTC
TRBV7-9,TRBJ1-3,NA,NA,CASSLGGGSGNTIYF,TGTGCCAGCAGCTTAGGAGGTGGCTCTGGAAACACCATATATTTT
TRBV10-2,TRBJ2-5,TRBD1,NA,CASSLDRDIETQYF,TGCGCCAGCAGTCTTGACAGGGATATAGAGACCCAGTACTTC
TRBV5-1,TRBJ1-1,NA,NA,CASSLLEDTEAFF,TGCGCCAGCAGCTTGCTCGAGGACACTGAAGCTTTCTTT
TRBV28,TRBJ2-7,TRBD1,NA,CASSAPGQGSYEQYF,TGTGCCAGCAGTGCCCCGGGACAGGGGAGCTACGAGCAGTACTTC
TRBV4-2,TRBJ1-2,TRBD1,few,CASSQAGQGGRYGYTF,TGTGCCAGCAGCCAAGCCGGTCAAGGGGGCCGGTATGGCTACACCTTC
TRBV7-3,TRBJ2-7,TRBD2,NA,CASSSKAGTSAYEQYF,TGTGCCAGCAGCTCCAAGGCCGGGACTAGCGCGTACGAGCAGTACTTC
TRBV29-1,TRBJ2-1,NA,NA,CSVEESYNEQFF,TGCAGCGTTGAAGAGTCGTACAATGAGCAGTTCTTC
TRBV6-1,TRBJ2-5,TRBD1,NA,CASSRQGLEETQYF,TGTGCCAGCAGCCGACAGGGGTTGGAAGAGACCCAGTACTTC
TRBV29-1,TRBJ2-5,TRBD2,NA,CSVGLAGGRETQYF,TGCAGCGTCGGACTAGCGGGAGGGCGAGAGACCCAGTACTTC
TRBV5-6,TRBJ2-7,TRBD2,NA,CASSPLAGAYEQYF,TGTGCCAGCAGTCCACTAGCGGGAGCATACGAGCAGTACTTC
TRBV12-5,TRBJ2-7,TRBD1,NA,CASGLPPGQGIEQYF,TGTGCTAGTGGTTTGCCTCCGGGACAGGGAATCGAGCAGTACTTC
TRBV9,TRBJ1-2,NA,NA,CVSSVGPGGDYGYTF,TGTGTCAGCAGCGTAGGGCCGGGGGGCGACTATGGCTACACCTTC
TRBV27,TRBJ1-3,NA,NA,CASGKDSRGTIYF,TGTGCCAGCGGGAAGGACTCGCGGGGCACCATATATTTT
TRBV19,TRBJ2-6,NA,few,CASSIRAGANVLTF,TGTGCCAGTAGTATCAGGGCGGGGGCCAACGTCCTGACTTTC
TRBV18,TRBJ2-3,TRBD2,NA,CASPPSPAGETDTQYF,TGTGCCAGCCCCCCCTCCCCAGCGGGAGAGACAGATACGCAGTATTTT